The 28 T cell receptor beta chains presented below share a single source sample, sequenced in a study of cytomegalovirus exposure and HLA in healthy donors. PCR employed 60 Vbeta and 13 Jbeta primers. Only in-frame clones appear in the TCRdb table, and some are missing; sequencing was by immunoSEQ multiplex PCR. The sample yields 97,000 or so clones, around 80% seen once. Sequencing used PBMCs. Every receptor here comes from a man aged 40-55 years in good health and CMV-seronegative.

The sample holds a few counts of this clone. The genes are TRBV6-4 and TRBJ2-7; 7 bases map to TRBD2. The V segment lost 6 bases and the J segment 4 bases; nucleotides outside the gene matches: 12. Per the germline V gene, CDR1 is MRHNA and CDR2 is SNTAGT. CDR3 length: 15 amino acids. The CDR3 spells CASSARGGTGYEQYF. CDR3 bases: TGTGCCAGCAGCGCCCGCGGGGGTACTGGGTACGAGCAGTACTTC.

The chain employs TRBV7-2 and TRBJ1-5; TRBD1 is a possible D gene (6 bases). Germline V CDR1 and CDR2: SGHTA, FQGNSA. The CDR3 consists of 16 residues. V lost 1 base and J lost 1, with 11 bases in between. This chain's CDR3 is CASSLGGRGSNQPQHF. CDR3 DNA: TGTGCCAGCAGCTTAGGGGGGCGAGGGAGCAATCAGCCCCAGCATTTT. Combining the CDR3 with reference TRBV7-2 and TRBJ1-5 gives the whole variable domain GAGVSQSPSNKVTEKGKDVELRCDPISGHTALYWYRQSLGQGLEFLIYFQGNSAPDKSGLPSDRFSAERTGGSVSTLTIQRTQQEDSAVYLCASSLGGRGSNQPQHFGDGTRLSIL.

The chain is built from TRBV9 and TRBJ2-5, with 7 nucleotides matching TRBD1. Germline CDR1 is SGDLS and CDR2 is YYNGEE. This CDR3 is built from 18 residues. J was trimmed by 4 bases and V by 0 bases; bases with no gene match: 15. The CDR3 here is CASSVVGLTGQKRETQYF. The DNA for the CDR3 is TGTGCCAGCAGCGTAGTCGGGCTTACGGGACAGAAGAGAGAGACCCAGTACTTC.

The V gene is TRBV7-9, the J gene TRBJ2-3; TRBD1 might be the D (6 bases). The CDR3 consists of 14 residues. Per germline, CDR1 SEHNR and CDR2 FQNEAQ (reference sequence). V shed 5 bases and J shed 8 bases, with 17 bases lying between them. In DNA, the CDR3 is TGTGCCAGCAGCGACGAAAAGGGGGAGTGTACGCAGTATTTT. Translated: CASSDEKGECTQYF.

This clone was found once. The chain uses TRBV19 and TRBJ2-7; weak D call: TRBD1 (5 bases). V was pared by 4 bases and J by 4 bases, with 11 bases between. Germline CDR1 reads LNHDA; CDR2 reads SQIVND (reference sequence). The CDR3 is made up of 13 amino acids. The DNA for the CDR3 is TGTGCCAGTAGTAACCAGGGTGCGTACGAGCAGTACTTC. Protein product: CASSNQGAYEQYF.

This clone is a singleton in its sample. This chain links TRBV6-5 with TRBJ1-2; 8 bases are a match to TRBD1. J gave up 7 bases and V 0 bases, and 7 bases lay outside the gene matches. The CDR3 spans 15 residues. Germline V gene lookup returns CDR1 MNHEY and CDR2 SVGAGI. The CDR3 region has the DNA TGTGCCAGCAGTTACTCAGGCCAGGGGGCTCGTGGCTACACCTTC. Encoded protein: CASSYSGQGARGYTF.

This clone was detected only once. A junction boundary mismatches the germline segment, possibly from a read error. The chain carries TRBV10-3 and TRBJ2-5, with TRBD2 identical over 11 bases. CDR1 and CDR2 from the germline V gene are ENHRY and SYGVKD. The CDR3 has 16 amino acids. CDR3 amino acids: CAISETLAGGSEAQYF. DNA for the CDR3: TGTGCCATCAGTGAGACGTTAGCGGGGGGGTCAGAGGCCCAGTACTTC.

This chain connects TRBV27 to TRBJ1-6, with 9 positions matching TRBD1. Germline values: CDR1 MNHEY, CDR2 SMNVEV (reference sequence). The CDR3 totals 16 residues. Trimming at V came to 5 bases and at J to 7 bases, leaving 9 bases not matched to a gene. For the CDR3, the DNA is TGTGCCAGCAGTCTCGTCGGGACAGGGTCCAATTCACCCCTCCACTTT. Its protein is CASSLVGTGSNSPLHF.

J is TRBJ1-1 and V is TRBV4-3, with D hard to call. Germline CDR1 is LGHNA and CDR2 is YSLEER. This CDR3 spans 14 amino acids. The germline V and J ends were trimmed by 0 bases and 0 bases, with 5 bases remaining between them. The CDR3 is CASSQDRVNTEAFF. CDR3 DNA: TGCGCCAGCAGCCAAGATCGGGTGAACACTGAAGCTTTCTTT.

V is TRBV5-1 and J is TRBJ2-3; 7 nucleotides agree with TRBD1. Germline CDR1 and CDR2: SGHRS and YFSETQ. The CDR3 extends over 12 amino acids. The trim removed 2 bases at V and 8 bases at J, leaving 2 bases unmatched. The CDR3 reads CASSFDRATQYF. CDR3 DNA sequence: TGCGCCAGCAGCTTCGACAGGGCTACGCAGTATTTT. The whole variable domain, remainder taken from reference TRBV5-1 and TRBJ2-3, is KAGVTQTPRYLIKTRGQQVTLSCSPISGHRSVSWYQQTPGQGLQFLFEYFSETQRNKGNFPGRFSGRQFSNSRSEMNVSTLELGDSALYLCASSFDRATQYFGPGTRLTVL.

This clone was found a few times. J is TRBJ1-3 and V is TRBV12-5; 9 bases match TRBD1. The CDR3 has 15 amino acids. The trim removed 6 bases at V and 3 bases at J, leaving 6 bases unmatched. The germline gives CDR1 LGHNT, CDR2 FRNRAP. CDR3 coding DNA: TGTGCTAGTGGGCCGGGACAGGGCGATGGAAACACCATATATTTT. Its protein product is CASGPGQGDGNTIYF.

As DNA, the CDR3 is TGTGCCAGTCGAAGGGAGTTGAACACCGGGGAGCTGTTTTTT. It codes for CASRRELNTGELFF. The chain is built from TRBV4-2 and TRBJ2-2, with D perhaps matching TRBD2 (5 bases). V lost 9 bases and J lost 1, with 12 bases in between. Germline V gene data show CDR1 as LGHNA and CDR2 as YNFKEQ. The CDR3 contains 14 residues.

J is TRBJ1-3 and V is TRBV7-8; D might be TRBD1 (5 bases). Germline assignment: CDR1 SGHVS and CDR2 FQNEAQ. This CDR3 is built from 17 residues. Trimming cost V 0 bases and J 0 bases, with 12 bases left between them. CDR3 nucleotide sequence: TGTGCCAGCAGCTTAGCCGGGACTCTCTCCTCTGGAAACACCATATATTTT. It translates to CASSLAGTLSSGNTIYF.

V usage is TRBV5-4 and J usage is TRBJ2-1; 8 bases agree with TRBD2. The trim removed 4 bases at V and 9 bases at J, leaving 6 bases unmatched. This CDR3 has 13 residues. CDR1 SGHNT and CDR2 YYREEE come from the germline V gene (reference sequence). The CDR3 is CASSEAGAGEQFF. CDR3 DNA: TGTGCCAGCAGCGAAGCGGGGGCGGGTGAGCAGTTCTTC.

Notes on this clone: A junction boundary mismatches the germline segment, possibly from a read error. The chain combines TRBV6-5 with TRBJ2-7; a possible D gene is TRBD1 (7 bases). The CDR3 consists of 14 residues. Germline CDR1 and CDR2: MNHEY and SVGAGI. DNA of the CDR3: TGTGCCAGCAGTCCTACGGCGGTTACAGGGGAGGCATGCTTC. Amino acid sequence: CASSPTAVTGEACF.

The sample holds one count of this clone. This same CDR3 is encoded by further DNA sequences in the sample. V usage is TRBV5-1 and J usage is TRBJ2-1; 9 nucleotides match TRBD1. The CDR3 has 15 amino acids. Losses at the gene ends were 0 bases for V and 2 bases for J; bases not matched to a gene: 0. CDR1 is SGHRS, CDR2 YFSETQ, per germline. In nucleotides, the CDR3 is TGCGCCAGCAGCTTGGGACAGGGGGCCTACAATGAGCAGTTCTTC. This codes for CASSLGQGAYNEQFF.

The chain recombines TRBV11-2 with TRBJ2-4, with D possibly matching TRBD2 (6 bases). Trimming took off 4 bases at V and 10 bases at J, with 8 bases between the two ends. The length of the CDR3 is 11 residues. The germline V gene has CDR1 SGHAT and CDR2 FQNNGV. As DNA, the CDR3 is TGTGCCAGCAGCTCGGGGGATATTCAGTACTTC. Residues: CASSSGDIQYF.

In this sample, this clone turned up a few times. V is TRBV2 and J is TRBJ2-7, with D possibly TRBD2 on 6 matching bases. With 6 bases removed from V and 0 bases from J, the gap between germline ends came to 15 bases. This CDR3 region has 15 residues. Germline values: CDR1 SNHLY, CDR2 FYNNEI. Here the CDR3 reads CASRAGPESSYEQYF. The CDR3 nucleotides read TGTGCCAGCAGGGCGGGACCCGAAAGCTCCTACGAGCAGTACTTC.

V usage is TRBV7-9 and J usage is TRBJ1-1; TRBD1 is a possible D gene (5 bases). V dropped 1 base and J dropped 3 bases, with 12 bases sitting between them. Germline V CDR1 and CDR2: SEHNR, FQNEAQ (reference sequence). The CDR3 has 15 residues. In DNA, the CDR3 is TGTGCCAGCAGCTTAGTTTGGGGGGAGGACACTGAAGCTTTCTTT. Its protein product is CASSLVWGEDTEAFF. The variable domain in full, with the rest retrieved from reference TRBV7-9 and TRBJ1-1, is DTGVSQNPRHKITKRGQNVTFRCDPISEHNRLYWYRQTLGQGPEFLTYFQNEAQLEKSRLLSDRFSAERPKGSFSTLEIQRTEQGDSAMYLCASSLVWGEDTEAFFGQGTRLTVV.

This clone turned up a few times. The chain couples TRBV5-1 to TRBJ1-2, with TRBD1 matching over 11 bases. Germline V lookup: CDR1 SGHRS, CDR2 YFSETQ. The CDR3 runs to 16 residues. V was clipped by 4 bases and J by 4 bases; unmatched bases: 9. The CDR3 nucleotides are TGCGCCAGCAGCCCAATAGGGGACAGGGGGATCTATGGCTACACCTTC. Translation: CASSPIGDRGIYGYTF.

This chain connects TRBV30 to TRBJ1-4; TRBD1 matches 7 bases. The CDR3 is 14 amino acids. Germline V gene sequence: CDR1 GTSNPN, CDR2 SVGIG (reference sequence). Trimming removed 3 bases from V and 5 bases from J; junction bases left unmatched: 6. This chain's CDR3 is CAWSAQGNNEKLFF. The CDR3 region has the DNA TGTGCCTGGAGCGCACAGGGGAACAATGAAAAACTGTTTTTT. Using reference TRBV30 and TRBJ1-4 for the parts outside the CDR3, the full variable domain is SQTIHQWPATLVQPVGSPLSLECTVEGTSNPNLYWYRQAAGRGLQLLFYSVGIGQISSEVPQNLSASRPQDRQFILSSKKLLLSDSGFYLCAWSAQGNNEKLFFGSGTQLSVL.

J is TRBJ2-6 and V is TRBV19, with 11 bases matching TRBD1. The CDR3 sequence is 19 residues long. With V trimmed by 4 bases and J by 0 bases, 8 bases remained unmatched. Looked up from germline, CDR1 is LNHDA and CDR2 is SQIVND (reference sequence). The CDR3 nucleotides read TGTGCCAGTAGTAACCCGGGACAGGGGGTAATCTCTGGGGCCAACGTCCTGACTTTC. Amino acids: CASSNPGQGVISGANVLTF. The variable domain in full, completed from reference TRBV19 and TRBJ2-6, reads DGGITQSPKYLFRKEGQNVTLSCEQNLNHDAMYWYRQDPGQGLRLIYYSQIVNDFQKGDIAEGYSVSREKKESFPLTVTSAQKNPTAFYLCASSNPGQGVISGANVLTFGAGSRLTVL.

The table lists this clone with a few counts. This chain connects TRBV5-1 to TRBJ1-1; 8 bases align to TRBD1. The germline V gene encodes CDR1 SGHRS and CDR2 YFSETQ. J gave up 4 bases and V 0 bases, and 8 bases lay outside the gene matches. This CDR3 has 16 amino acids. The CDR3 sequence: CASSLALQGGSTEAFF. The CDR3 bases are TGCGCCAGCAGCTTGGCGTTACAGGGGGGAAGCACTGAAGCTTTCTTT.

The genes are TRBV5-1 and TRBJ2-5; 8 nucleotides line up with TRBD1. Germline lookup yields CDR1 SGHRS and CDR2 YFSETQ. The CDR3 is 15 residues long. The trim removed 0 bases at V and 5 bases at J, leaving 6 bases unmatched. CDR3 sequence reads: CASSLGAGGWETQYF. CDR3 sequence (DNA): TGCGCCAGCAGCTTGGGGGCAGGGGGCTGGGAGACCCAGTACTTC.

This clone was observed a few times. V gene TRBV27 combines with J gene TRBJ2-2; D might be TRBD1 (5 bases). Germline V gene lookup returns CDR1 MNHEY and CDR2 SMNVEV (reference sequence). This CDR3 contains 14 residues. Trimming cost V 3 bases and J 1 base, with 6 bases left between them. The CDR3 here is CASSLGQNTGELFF. The CDR3 DNA reads as TGTGCCAGCAGTTTGGGGCAGAACACCGGGGAGCTGTTTTTT.

The chain couples TRBV5-1 to TRBJ1-5, with 8 bases fitting TRBD1. The CDR3 runs to 15 residues. The V segment lost 4 bases and the J segment 1 base; nucleotides outside the gene matches: 4. The germline V gene encodes CDR1 SGHRS and CDR2 YFSETQ. The chain's CDR3 is CASSQTGVSNQPQHF. CDR3 nucleotides: TGCGCCAGCAGCCAGACAGGGGTAAGCAATCAGCCCCAGCATTTT.

This clone appeared once. The chain links TRBV2 to TRBJ2-2; 13 bases match TRBD2. V trimming: 6 bases; J trimming: 5 bases; junction bases outside the gene matches: 6. The CDR3 is 16 amino acids. Germline-derived CDR1 and CDR2 are SNHLY and FYNNEI. The CDR3 sequence: CASRRLAGGLTGELFF. CDR3 DNA: TGTGCCAGCAGAAGACTAGCGGGGGGACTTACCGGGGAGCTGTTTTTT. The complete variable domain, with remaining parts taken from reference TRBV2 and TRBJ2-2, reads EPEVTQTPSHQVTQMGQEVILRCVPISNHLYFYWYRQILGQKVEFLVSFYNNEISEKSEIFDDQFSVERPDGSNFTLKIRSTKLEDSAMYFCASRRLAGGLTGELFFGEGSRLTVL.

This clone was counted a single time. This chain connects TRBV10-1 to TRBJ1-5; TRBD1 matches at 9 bases. V gave up 8 bases and J gave up 4 bases; unmatched junction bases: 6. The germline gives CDR1 WNHNN, CDR2 SYGVQD (reference sequence). CDR3 size: 14 residues. The CDR3 DNA is TGCGCCAGCGAGACAGGGGGGAGAAATCAGCCCCAGCATTTT. As protein: CASETGGRNQPQHF.